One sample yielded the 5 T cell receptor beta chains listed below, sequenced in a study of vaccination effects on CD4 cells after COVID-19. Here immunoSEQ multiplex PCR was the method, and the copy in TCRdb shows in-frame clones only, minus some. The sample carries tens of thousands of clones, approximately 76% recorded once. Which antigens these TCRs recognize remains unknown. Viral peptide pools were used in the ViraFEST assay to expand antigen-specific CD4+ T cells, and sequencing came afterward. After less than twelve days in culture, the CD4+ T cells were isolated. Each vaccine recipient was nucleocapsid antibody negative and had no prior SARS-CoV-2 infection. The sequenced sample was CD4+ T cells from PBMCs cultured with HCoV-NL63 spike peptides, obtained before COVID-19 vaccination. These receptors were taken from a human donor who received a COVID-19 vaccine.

In DNA, the CDR3 is TGTGCCAGTAGTATAGGGGGAGGAAAGCAGCCCCAGCATTTT. This sequence encodes CASSIGGGKQPQHF. This rearrangement joins TRBV19 to TRBJ1-5; D unclear. The CDR3 is 14 amino acids. Trimming pared 1 base from V and 7 bases from J, leaving 11 bases between. The germline V gene encodes CDR1 LNHDA and CDR2 SQIVND (reference sequence).

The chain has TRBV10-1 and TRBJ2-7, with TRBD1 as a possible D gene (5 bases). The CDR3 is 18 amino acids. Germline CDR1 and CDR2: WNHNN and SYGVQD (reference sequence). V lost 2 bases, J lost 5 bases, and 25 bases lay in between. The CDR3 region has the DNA TGCGCCAGCAGTGAGCGCGAAATTGGGGCCCGAGAATGGGACGAGCAGTACGTC. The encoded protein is CASSEREIGAREWDEQYV.

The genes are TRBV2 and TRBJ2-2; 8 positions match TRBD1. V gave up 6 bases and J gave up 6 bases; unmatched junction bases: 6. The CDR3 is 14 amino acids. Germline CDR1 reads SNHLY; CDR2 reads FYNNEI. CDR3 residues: CASSPDRAAGELFF. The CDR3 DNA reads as TGTGCCAGCAGCCCGGACAGGGCAGCCGGGGAGCTGTTTTTT.

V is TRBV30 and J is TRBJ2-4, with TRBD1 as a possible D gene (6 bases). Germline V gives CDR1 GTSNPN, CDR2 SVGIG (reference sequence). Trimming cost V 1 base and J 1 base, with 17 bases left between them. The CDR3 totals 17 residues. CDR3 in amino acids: CAWSAGDGGIAKNIQYF. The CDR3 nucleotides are TGTGCCTGGAGTGCAGGGGACGGCGGAATCGCCAAAAACATTCAGTACTTC.

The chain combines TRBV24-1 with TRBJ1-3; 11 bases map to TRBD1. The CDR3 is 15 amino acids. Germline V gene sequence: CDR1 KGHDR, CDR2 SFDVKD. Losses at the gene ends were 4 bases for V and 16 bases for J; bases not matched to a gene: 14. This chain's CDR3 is CATSDPSGTGGTFYF. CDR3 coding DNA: TGTGCCACCAGTGACCCGAGCGGGACAGGGGGTACTTTTTATTTT.